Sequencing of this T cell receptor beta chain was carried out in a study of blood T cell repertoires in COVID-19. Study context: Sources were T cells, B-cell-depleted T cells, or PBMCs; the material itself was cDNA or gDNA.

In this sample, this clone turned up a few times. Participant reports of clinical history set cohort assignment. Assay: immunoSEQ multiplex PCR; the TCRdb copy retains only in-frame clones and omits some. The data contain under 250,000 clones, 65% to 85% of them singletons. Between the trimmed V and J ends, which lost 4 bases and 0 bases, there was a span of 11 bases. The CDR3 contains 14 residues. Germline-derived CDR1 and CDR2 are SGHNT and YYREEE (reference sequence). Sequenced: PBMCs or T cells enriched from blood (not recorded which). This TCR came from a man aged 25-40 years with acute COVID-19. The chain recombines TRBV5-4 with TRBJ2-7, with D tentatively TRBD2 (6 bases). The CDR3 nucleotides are TGTGCCAGCAGCCCAAGCGGGTACTCCTACGAGCAGTACTTC. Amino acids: CASSPSGYSYEQYF.